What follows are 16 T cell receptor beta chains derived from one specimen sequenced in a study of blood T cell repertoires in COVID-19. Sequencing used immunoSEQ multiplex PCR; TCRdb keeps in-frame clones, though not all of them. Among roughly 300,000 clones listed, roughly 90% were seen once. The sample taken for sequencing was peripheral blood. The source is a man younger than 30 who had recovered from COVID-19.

For the CDR3, the DNA is TGTGCCAGCAGCAATCCGGACAGACAAGAGACCCAGTACTTC. Encoded protein: CASSNPDRQETQYF. The V and J genes are TRBV6-2 or TRBV6-3 and TRBJ2-5, with D maybe TRBD1 (6 bases). Trimming pared 6 bases from V and 2 bases from J, leaving 13 bases between. The CDR3 covers 14 residues. In germline, CDR1 is MNHEY, CDR2 SVGEGT.

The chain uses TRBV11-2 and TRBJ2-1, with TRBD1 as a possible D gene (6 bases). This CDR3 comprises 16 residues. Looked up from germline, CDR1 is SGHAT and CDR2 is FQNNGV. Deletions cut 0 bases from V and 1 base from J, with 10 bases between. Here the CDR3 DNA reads TGTGCCAGCAGCTTAGATCCGCAGGGGTCCTACAATGAGCAGTTCTTC. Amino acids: CASSLDPQGSYNEQFF.

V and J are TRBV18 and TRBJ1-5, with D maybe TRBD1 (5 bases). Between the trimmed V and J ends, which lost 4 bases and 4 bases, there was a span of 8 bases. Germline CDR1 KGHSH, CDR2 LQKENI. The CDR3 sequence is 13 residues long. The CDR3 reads CASSLAGNQPQHF. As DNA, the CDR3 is TGTGCCAGCTCACTGGCAGGGAATCAGCCCCAGCATTTT.

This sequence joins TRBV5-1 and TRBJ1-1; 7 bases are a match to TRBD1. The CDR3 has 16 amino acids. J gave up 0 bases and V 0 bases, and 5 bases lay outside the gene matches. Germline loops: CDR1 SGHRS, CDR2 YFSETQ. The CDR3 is CASSLEGAAMNTEAFF. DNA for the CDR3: TGCGCCAGCAGCTTGGAGGGGGCAGCCATGAACACTGAAGCTTTCTTT.

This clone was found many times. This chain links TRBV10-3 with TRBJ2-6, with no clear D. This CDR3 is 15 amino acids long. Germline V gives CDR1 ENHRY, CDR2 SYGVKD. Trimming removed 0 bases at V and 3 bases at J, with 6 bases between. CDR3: CAISESAGGANVLTF. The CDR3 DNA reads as TGTGCCATCAGTGAGTCCGCCGGTGGGGCCAACGTCCTGACTTTC.

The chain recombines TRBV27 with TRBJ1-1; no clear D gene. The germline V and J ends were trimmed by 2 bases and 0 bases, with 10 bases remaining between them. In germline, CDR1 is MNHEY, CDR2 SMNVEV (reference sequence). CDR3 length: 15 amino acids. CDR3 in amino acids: CASSLVTPMNTEAFF. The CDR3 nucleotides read TGTGCCAGCAGTTTAGTGACACCCATGAACACTGAAGCTTTCTTT.

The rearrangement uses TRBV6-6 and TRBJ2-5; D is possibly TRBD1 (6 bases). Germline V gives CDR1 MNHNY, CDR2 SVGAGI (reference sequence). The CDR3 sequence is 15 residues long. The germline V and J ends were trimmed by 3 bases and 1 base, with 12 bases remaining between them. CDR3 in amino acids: CASSYGTGSQETQYF. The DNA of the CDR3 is TGTGCCAGCAGTTATGGTACAGGGTCCCAAGAGACCCAGTACTTC.

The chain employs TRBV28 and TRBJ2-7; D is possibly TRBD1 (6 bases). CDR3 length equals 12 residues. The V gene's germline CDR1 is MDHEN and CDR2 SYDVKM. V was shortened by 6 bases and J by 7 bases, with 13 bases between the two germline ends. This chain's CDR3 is CASRTTGLEQYF. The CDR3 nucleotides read TGTGCCAGCAGAACCACAGGGCTTGAGCAGTACTTC. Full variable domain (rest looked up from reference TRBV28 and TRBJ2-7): DVKVTQSSRYLVKRTGEKVFLECVQDMDHENMFWYRQDPGLGLRLIYFSYDVKMKEKGDIPEGYSVSREKKERFSLILESASTNQTSMYLCASRTTGLEQYFGPGTRLTVT.

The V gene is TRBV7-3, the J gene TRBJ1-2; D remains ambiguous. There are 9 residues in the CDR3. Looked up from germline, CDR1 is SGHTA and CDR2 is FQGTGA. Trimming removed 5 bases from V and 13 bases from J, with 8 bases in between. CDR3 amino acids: CASSPPFTF. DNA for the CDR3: TGTGCCAGCAGCCCTCCCTTCACCTTC.

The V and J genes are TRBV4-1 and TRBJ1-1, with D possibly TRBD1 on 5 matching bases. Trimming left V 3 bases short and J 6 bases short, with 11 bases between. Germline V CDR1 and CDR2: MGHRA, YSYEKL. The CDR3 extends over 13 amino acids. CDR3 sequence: CASSHVQGAEAFF. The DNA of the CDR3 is TGCGCCAGCAGCCATGTACAAGGGGCTGAAGCTTTCTTT.

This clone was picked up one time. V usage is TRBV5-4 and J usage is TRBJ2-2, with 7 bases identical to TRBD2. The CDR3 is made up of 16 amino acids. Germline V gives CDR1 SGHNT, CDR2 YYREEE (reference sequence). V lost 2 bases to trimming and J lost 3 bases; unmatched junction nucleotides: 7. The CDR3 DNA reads TGTGCCAGCAGCTTTGGCGGGAGTCTGTACACCGGGGAGCTGTTTTTT. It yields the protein CASSFGGSLYTGELFF. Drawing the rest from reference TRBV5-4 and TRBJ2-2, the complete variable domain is ETGVTQSPTHLIKTRGQQVTLRCSSQSGHNTVSWYQQALGQGPQFIFQYYREEENGRGNFPPRFSGLQFPNYSSELNVNALELDDSALYLCASSFGGSLYTGELFFGEGSRLTVL.

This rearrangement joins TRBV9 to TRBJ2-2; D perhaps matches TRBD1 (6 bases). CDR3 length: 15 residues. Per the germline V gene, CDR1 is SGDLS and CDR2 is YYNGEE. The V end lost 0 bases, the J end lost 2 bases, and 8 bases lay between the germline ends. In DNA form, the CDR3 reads TGTGCCAGCAGCGTAGAAGGGGGAAACACCGGGGAGCTGTTTTTT. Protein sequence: CASSVEGGNTGELFF.

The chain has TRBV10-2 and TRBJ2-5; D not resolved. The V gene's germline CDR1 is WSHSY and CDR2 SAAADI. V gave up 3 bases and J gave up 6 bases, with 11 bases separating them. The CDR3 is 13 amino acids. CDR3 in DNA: TGCGCCAGCAGTGAAGAGGCCCAGAAGACCCAGTACTTC. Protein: CASSEEAQKTQYF.

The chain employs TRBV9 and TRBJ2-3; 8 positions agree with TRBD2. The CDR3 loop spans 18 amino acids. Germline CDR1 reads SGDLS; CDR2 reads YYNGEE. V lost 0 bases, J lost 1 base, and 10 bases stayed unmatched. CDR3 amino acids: CASSVARGGGLRTDTQYF. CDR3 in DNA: TGTGCCAGCAGCGTAGCTCGGGGGGGCGGGCTTCGCACAGATACGCAGTATTTT.

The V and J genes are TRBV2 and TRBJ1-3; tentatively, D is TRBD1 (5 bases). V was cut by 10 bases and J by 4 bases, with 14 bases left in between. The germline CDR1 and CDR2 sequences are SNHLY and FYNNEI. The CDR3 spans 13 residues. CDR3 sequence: CAIGEERGNTIYF. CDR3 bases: TGTGCCATAGGGGAGGAACGAGGAAACACCATATATTTT.

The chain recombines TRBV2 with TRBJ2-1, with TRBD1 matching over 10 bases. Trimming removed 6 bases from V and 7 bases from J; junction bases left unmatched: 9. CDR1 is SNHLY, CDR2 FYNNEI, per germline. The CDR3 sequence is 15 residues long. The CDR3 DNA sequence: TGTGCCAGCAGCGCCGGCCCGGGACAGGGGAATGAGCAGTTCTTC. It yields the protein CASSAGPGQGNEQFF.